These 24 T cell receptor beta chains share one sample of origin, sequenced in a study of cytomegalovirus exposure and HLA in healthy donors. The primer mix had 60 Vbeta and 13 Jbeta primers. Generated by immunoSEQ multiplex PCR, the TCRdb table keeps only in-frame clones and is missing some. The sample records 110,000 or so clones, roughly 70% being singletons. Sequenced input: PBMCs. The receptors here all came from a woman in her forties or fifties in good health and CMV-seropositive.

This chain uses TRBV19 with TRBJ2-1, with D possibly matching TRBD1 (5 bases). Germline V gene data show CDR1 as LNHDA and CDR2 as SQIVND (reference sequence). This CDR3 has 15 residues. V shed 1 base and J shed 2 bases, with 9 bases lying between them. CDR3 residues: CASSIAQGPYNEQFF. CDR3 sequence (DNA): TGTGCCAGTAGTATAGCTCAGGGTCCCTACAATGAGCAGTTCTTC. Variable domain in full (rest from reference TRBV19 and TRBJ2-1): DGGITQSPKYLFRKEGQNVTLSCEQNLNHDAMYWYRQDPGQGLRLIYYSQIVNDFQKGDIAEGYSVSREKKESFPLTVTSAQKNPTAFYLCASSIAQGPYNEQFFGPGTRLTVL.

The chain is built from TRBV19 and TRBJ2-7, with 8 bases that match TRBD1. Germline CDR1 is LNHDA and CDR2 is SQIVND (reference sequence). The CDR3 has 14 amino acids. With V trimmed by 3 bases and J by 3 bases, 4 bases remained unmatched. The CDR3 region is CASSIAGTGYEQYF. The CDR3 DNA is TGTGCCAGTAGTATTGCCGGGACAGGCTACGAGCAGTACTTC.

This clone came up once. The V gene is TRBV19, the J gene TRBJ1-2; 7 positions match TRBD1. This CDR3 region has 13 residues. Trimming cost V 4 bases and J 7 bases; bases outside gene matches: 6. The germline CDR1 and CDR2 sequences are LNHDA and SQIVND (reference sequence). In nucleotides, the CDR3 is TGTGCCAGTAGTAGGACAGGCGTTATTGGCTACACCTTC. Its protein product is CASSRTGVIGYTF.

The gene calls are TRBV13 and TRBJ2-2; TRBD2 matches at 15 bases. Germline values: CDR1 PRHDT, CDR2 FYEKMQ (reference sequence). V lost 5 bases to trimming and J lost 2 bases; unmatched junction nucleotides: 9. CDR3 size: 19 residues. This chain's CDR3 is CASSPGLAGGPRNTGELFF. CDR3 nucleotides: TGTGCCAGCAGCCCTGGACTAGCGGGAGGGCCAAGAAACACCGGGGAGCTGTTTTTT.

The chain joins TRBV9 to TRBJ2-1, with 10 bases that match TRBD2. The CDR3 is 15 amino acids. V was clipped by 4 bases and J by 8 bases; unmatched bases: 9. CDR1 is SGDLS and CDR2 is YYNGEE in the germline V gene. The CDR3 DNA reads as TGTGCCAGCAGCCCGAGACTAGCGGGTTGGGATGAGCAGTTCTTC. As protein: CASSPRLAGWDEQFF. Filled out from reference TRBV9 and TRBJ2-1, the complete variable domain reads DSGVTQTPKHLITATGQRVTLRCSPRSGDLSVYWYQQSLDQGLQFLIQYYNGEERAKGNILERFSAQQFPDLHSELNLSSLELGDSALYFCASSPRLAGWDEQFFGPGTRLTVL.

In regard to this clone: The sample holds other DNA sequences that translate to the same CDR3. The chain recombines TRBV19 with TRBJ1-1; perhaps TRBD1 as D (6 bases). V was shortened by 1 base and J by 4 bases, with 13 bases between the two germline ends. Germline V gene sequence: CDR1 LNHDA, CDR2 SQIVND (reference sequence). CDR3 length: 15 residues. CDR3 sequence reads: CASSIVGGATTEAFF. Here the CDR3 DNA reads TGTGCCAGTAGTATAGTGGGGGGGGCGACCACTGAAGCTTTCTTT.

The chain employs TRBV25-1 and TRBJ2-4; D gene uncertain. Per the germline V gene, CDR1 is MGHDK and CDR2 is SYGVNS. This CDR3 is built from 11 residues. V was cut by 11 bases and J by 1 base, with 6 bases left in between. The CDR3 region is CAAGAKNIQYF. CDR3 nucleotide sequence: TGTGCCGCCGGGGCCAAAAACATTCAGTACTTC.

The chain has TRBV5-6 and TRBJ2-7; 7 bases line up with TRBD1. The germline CDR1 and CDR2 sequences are SGHDT and YYEEEE. The V gene end was trimmed by 1 base and the J gene end by 4 bases; junction bases not matched to a gene: 5. This CDR3 spans 14 amino acids. CDR3 sequence (DNA): TGTGCCAGCAGCTTGACCCGGGACAGTTACGAGCAGTACTTC. This translates into CASSLTRDSYEQYF. Supplemented by reference TRBV5-6 and TRBJ2-7, the full variable domain reads DAGVTQSPTHLIKTRGQQVTLRCSPKSGHDTVSWYQQALGQGPQFIFQYYEEEERQRGNFPDRFSGHQFPNYSSELNVNALLLGDSALYLCASSLTRDSYEQYFGPGTRLTVT.

The chain joins TRBV10-3 to TRBJ1-5, with a weak D call TRBD1 (5 bases). Germline-derived CDR1 and CDR2 are ENHRY and SYGVKD. There are 13 residues in the CDR3. Trimming stripped 5 bases from V and 3 bases from J, with 8 bases between. The CDR3 spells CAISTGVNQPQHF. As DNA, the CDR3 is TGTGCCATCAGTACAGGAGTCAATCAGCCCCAGCATTTT.

This chain joins TRBV6-1 and TRBJ2-1; 8 bases are shared with TRBD2. This CDR3 region has 17 residues. CDR1 and CDR2 from the germline V gene are MNHNS and SASEGT. The trim removed 9 bases at V and 2 bases at J, leaving 15 bases unmatched. CDR3 residues: CASSQAGTSMAYNEQFF. Here the CDR3 DNA reads TGTGCCAGTAGTCAAGCCGGGACTAGTATGGCCTACAATGAGCAGTTCTTC.

The chain couples TRBV18 to TRBJ1-5; D remains unclear. The length of the CDR3 is 17 residues. Germline CDR1 KGHSH, CDR2 LQKENI. V was shortened by 3 bases and J by 0 bases, with 15 bases between the two germline ends. The CDR3 DNA is TGTGCCAGCTCACCCCGCCTCCTCGGGAATAGCAATCAGCCCCAGCATTTT. This gives the protein CASSPRLLGNSNQPQHF.

The chain employs TRBV18 and TRBJ1-2; D possibly corresponds to TRBD1 (6 bases). The CDR3 is made up of 15 amino acids. Trimming cost V 2 bases and J 3 bases, with 13 bases left between them. The germline gives CDR1 KGHSH, CDR2 LQKENI. The DNA of the CDR3 is TGTGCCAGCTCACCAAGTCGGACAGAAGACTATGGCTACACCTTC. It translates to CASSPSRTEDYGYTF.

This clone turned up a few times. The V call is TRBV5-1, the J call TRBJ1-4, with 7 positions matching TRBD1. This CDR3 spans 14 amino acids. Germline loops: CDR1 SGHRS, CDR2 YFSETQ. The trim removed 7 bases at V and 8 bases at J, leaving 11 bases unmatched. The CDR3 reads CASSPGTVGEKLFF. The CDR3 DNA sequence: TGCGCCAGCTCCCCCGGGACAGTTGGGGAAAAACTGTTTTTT.

This chain uses TRBV7-2 with TRBJ2-5; 10 bases fit TRBD1. TRBJ2-7 explains the end of the DNA better; the J call may be wrong. Germline values: CDR1 SGHTA, CDR2 FQGNSA. The CDR3 totals 16 residues. Written as DNA, the CDR3 is TGTGCCAGCAGCTCCACCGGGACAGGGGACTCCTACGAGCAGTACTTC. Its protein product is CASSSTGTGDSYEQYF.

The chain combines TRBV5-1 with TRBJ2-7, with TRBD1 identical over 11 bases. Germline V gene data show CDR1 as SGHRS and CDR2 as YFSETQ. The CDR3 length is 13 residues. V shed 4 bases and J 6 bases; nucleotides not matched to a gene: 3. The CDR3 nucleotides are TGCGCCAGCAGCGGACAGGGGGCGGGCGAGCAGTACTTC. Translated, it gives CASSGQGAGEQYF.

The chain carries TRBV25-1 and TRBJ2-5; TRBD1 agrees at 10 bases. The CDR3 spans 16 residues. V shed 2 bases, J shed 5 bases, and the junction held 8 bases outside the gene matches. CDR1 MGHDK and CDR2 SYGVNS come from the germline V gene. Here the CDR3 DNA reads TGTGCCAGCAGTGAAGGGACGACAGGGGGCGTGGAGACCCAGTACTTC. This sequence encodes CASSEGTTGGVETQYF.

This chain joins TRBV6-1 and TRBJ1-4; D gene ambiguous. Germline CDR1 and CDR2: MNHNS and SASEGT. This CDR3 comprises 13 residues. The V end was cut by 5 bases, the J end by 12 bases, with 16 bases between. CDR3 coding DNA: TGTGCCAGCAGTCGCCCTCGGGGTGAGGAACTGTTTTTT. This sequence encodes CASSRPRGEELFF.

This chain connects TRBV14 to TRBJ2-6, with a weak D call TRBD2 (5 bases). V lost 6 bases to trimming and J lost 2 bases, with 14 bases between them. This CDR3 region has 16 residues. The germline gives CDR1 SGHDN, CDR2 FVKESK. The CDR3 loop is CASSRGPTTGANVLTF. DNA for the CDR3: TGTGCCAGCAGTCGCGGGCCCACCACTGGGGCCAACGTCCTGACTTTC.

V gene TRBV27 combines with J gene TRBJ2-7, with TRBD1 matching 9 bases. CDR1 and CDR2 (germline): MNHEY, SMNVEV (reference sequence). J gave up 2 bases and V 0 bases, and 2 bases lay outside the gene matches. CDR3 size: 15 residues. The CDR3 DNA follows: TGTGCCAGCAGTTTATCGACAGGGGGTCCCTACGAGCAGTACTTC. The encoded protein is CASSLSTGGPYEQYF.

The V gene is TRBV28, the J gene TRBJ1-1; 8 positions agree with TRBD1. The ends lost 4 bases at V and 7 bases at J; junction bases unmatched: 8. CDR1 and CDR2 (germline): MDHEN, SYDVKM. The CDR3 has 14 amino acids. This CDR3 is CASSSQWGQDEAFF. Written as DNA, the CDR3 is TGTGCCAGCAGTTCTCAATGGGGACAGGATGAAGCTTTCTTT. Drawing the rest from reference TRBV28 and TRBJ1-1, the complete variable domain is DVKVTQSSRYLVKRTGEKVFLECVQDMDHENMFWYRQDPGLGLRLIYFSYDVKMKEKGDIPEGYSVSREKKERFSLILESASTNQTSMYLCASSSQWGQDEAFFGQGTRLTVV.

This sequence joins TRBV7-2 and TRBJ2-2; TRBD2 matches 9 bases. CDR3 size: 16 residues. In germline, CDR1 is SGHTA, CDR2 FQGNSA. V lost 1 base and J lost 5; bases outside the gene matches: 5. This CDR3 is CASSLEVTSGTGELFF. DNA for the CDR3: TGTGCCAGCAGCTTAGAGGTGACTAGCGGTACCGGGGAGCTGTTTTTT.

The chain joins TRBV9 to TRBJ1-1, with TRBD1 matching 9 bases. Germline V gene lookup returns CDR1 SGDLS and CDR2 YYNGEE. V shed 2 bases and J 5 bases; nucleotides not matched to a gene: 4. The CDR3 length is 14 residues. The CDR3 bases are TGTGCCAGCAGCGTCGGACAGGGGCCGACTGAAGCTTTCTTT. Its protein product is CASSVGQGPTEAFF.

The genes are TRBV15 and TRBJ2-5; 10 bases match TRBD2. The germline V gene encodes CDR1 LNHNV and CDR2 YYDKDF (reference sequence). J was trimmed by 4 bases and V by 6 bases; bases with no gene match: 2. The CDR3 extends over 13 amino acids. DNA for the CDR3: TGTGCCACCAGACTAGCGGGACGAGAGACCCAGTACTTC. Translation: CATRLAGRETQYF.

V gene TRBV4-3 combines with J gene TRBJ2-1; maybe TRBD2 (7 bases). The CDR3 sequence is 16 residues long. Germline assignment: CDR1 LGHNA and CDR2 YSLEER. Trimming pared 0 bases from V and 9 bases from J, leaving 18 bases between. As DNA, the CDR3 is TGCGCCAGCAGCCAAGAACGAGGGAGGGGGTTAGGTGAGCAGTTCTTC. Amino acid sequence: CASSQERGRGLGEQFF.